These T cell receptor beta chains were read from a single sample in a study of blood T cell repertoires in COVID-19. Assay used: immunoSEQ multiplex PCR; TCRdb lists only in-frame clones, some missing. Here the sample spans about 340,000 clones, around 87% being singletons. The specimen was peripheral blood. The receptor set was obtained from a woman in her forties or fifties with COVID-19, enrolled during active disease. Each CDR3 is given with its conserved first and last residue. A D gene is named only where the DNA matches it firmly. For some rows the clone size is stated as once, few or many, or as a class when expanded; others skip it.

NA | NA | TRBJ1-5 | TRBV19 | CASSKEGDHQPQHF | TGTGCCAGTAGTAAGGAAGGGGATCACCAGCCCCAGCATTTT
TRBD2 | NA | TRBJ2-1 | TRBV24-1 | CATSNSGSVNEQFF | TGTGCCACCAGTAATAGCGGGAGTGTCAATGAGCAGTTCTTC
TRBD1 | NA | TRBJ1-1 | TRBV18 | CASSPNRGNTEAFF | TGTGCCAGCTCGCCTAACAGGGGAAACACTGAAGCTTTCTTT
TRBD2 | NA | TRBJ2-5 | TRBV6-6 | CASSYRGTSQETQYF | TGTGCCAGCAGTTACAGGGGGACTAGTCAAGAGACCCAGTACTTC
NA | NA | TRBJ1-6 | TRBV6-6 | CASAGQANSPLHF | TGTGCCAGCGCTGGCCAGGCCAATTCACCCCTCCACTTT
TRBD1 | NA | TRBJ1-1 | TRBV11-1 | CASSPRQGGNSEAFF | TGTGCCAGCAGCCCTAGACAGGGTGGTAACTCTGAAGCTTTCTTT
NA | once | TRBJ2-7 | TRBV27 | CASKWSARNSYEQYF | TGTGCCAGCAAGTGGAGCGCGCGCAACTCCTACGAGCAGTACTTC
NA | NA | TRBJ2-7 | TRBV11-2 | CASSLDTSRRIHEQYF | TGTGCCAGCAGCTTAGATACTAGCCGTCGTATCCACGAGCAGTACTTC
NA | NA | TRBJ1-1 | TRBV6-2/TRBV6-3 | CASSFREGTEAFF | TGTGCCAGCAGTTTCAGGGAGGGCACTGAAGCTTTCTTT
NA | NA | TRBJ2-7 | TRBV2 | CASSARGRNLYEQYF | TGTGCCAGCAGTGCCAGGGGCCGGAACCTTTACGAGCAGTACTTC
TRBD1 | NA | TRBJ1-4 | TRBV19 | CASRTTGVWDEKLFF | TGTGCCAGTAGGACGACAGGGGTCTGGGATGAAAAACTGTTTTTT
TRBD1 | NA | TRBJ1-4 | TRBV5-5 | CASSLGQGVSTNEKLFF | TGTGCCAGCAGCTTGGGGCAGGGGGTTTCAACTAATGAAAAACTGTTTTTT
TRBD1 | few | TRBJ1-2 | TRBV7-2 | CASSAQQGADGYTF | TGTGCCAGCAGCGCACAACAGGGGGCGGATGGCTACACCTTC
TRBD2 | NA | TRBJ2-7 | TRBV11-2 | CASSLDRYNSGRHHEQYF | TGTGCCAGCAGCTTAGATCGATATAATAGCGGGAGGCACCACGAGCAGTACTTC
NA | many | TRBJ1-3 | TRBV7-2 | CASSSRVAGNTIYF | TGTGCCAGCAGCTCCAGGGTGGCTGGAAACACCATATATTTT
NA | NA | TRBJ1-5 | TRBV19 | CASSIRIWEPQHF | TGTGCCAGTAGTATCAGGATTTGGGAGCCCCAGCATTTT
NA | NA | TRBJ1-3 | TRBV7-9 | CASSLRERLGNTIYF | TGTGCCAGCAGCTTGCGGGAGAGGCTCGGAAACACCATATATTTT
TRBD1 | NA | TRBJ1-4 | TRBV7-9 | CASSLARDSEKLFF | TGTGCCAGCAGCTTAGCGAGGGACAGCGAAAAACTGTTTTTT
NA | NA | TRBJ1-2 | TRBV5-4 | CASSQALDGSYGYTF | TGTGCCAGCAGCCAGGCCCTCGACGGTAGCTATGGCTACACCTTC
NA | NA | TRBJ2-1 | TRBV4-3 | CASSQDNGGYNEQFF | TGCGCCAGCAGCCAAGATAACGGGGGTTACAATGAGCAGTTCTTC
TRBD2 | NA | TRBJ2-3 | TRBV5-4 | CASSLEVSAGGLSDTQYF | TGTGCCAGCAGCTTGGAAGTGTCGGCGGGAGGGTTATCAGATACGCAGTATTTT
TRBD1 | once | TRBJ2-3 | TRBV7-3 | CASSPGTGGADTQYF | TGTGCCAGCAGCCCGGGGACAGGGGGCGCAGATACGCAGTATTTT
TRBD1 | NA | TRBJ2-2 | TRBV24-1 | CATRDRDTGELFF | TGTGCCACCAGGGACAGGGATACCGGGGAGCTGTTTTTT
TRBD2 | NA | TRBJ2-3 | TRBV25-1 | CASSGAGRGKQYF | TGTGCCAGCAGTGGAGCCGGGCGGGGGAAGCAGTATTTT